Listed here are 20 T cell receptor beta chains from one sample, sequenced in a study of beta chain features in type 1 diabetes. Findings and limits, study-wide: Moderate but significant shortening of TCRB CDR3s was recorded in all four CD4+ subsets from Type 1 diabetes patients.

Their antigens remain unidentified. As every portion of the isolated RNA was reverse transcribed, the sequencing read expressed TCRB transcripts. The assay was immunoSEQ multiplex PCR, and TCRdb's table has in-frame clones only and misses some. The sample has approximately 280,000 clones, 15% seen once. The source material was naive CD4+ T cells from blood. The receptors shown here come from a man between 18 and 35 years old with type 1 diabetes.

The chain employs TRBV7-9 and TRBJ1-5, with 8 nucleotides matching TRBD1. Germline trimming cut 1 base from V and 3 bases from J; bases unmatched to any gene: 2. Germline values: CDR1 SEHNR, CDR2 FQNEAQ (reference sequence). The CDR3 is made up of 15 amino acids. CDR3 region: CASSLDRGDNQPQHF. In DNA form, the CDR3 reads TGTGCCAGCAGCTTAGACAGGGGGGACAATCAGCCCCAGCATTTT.

The table lists this clone with a few counts. CDR3 in amino acids: CASSPGAGTEAFF. In DNA, the CDR3 is TGTGCCAGCAGTCCAGGGGCGGGCACTGAAGCTTTCTTT. The chain employs TRBV6-6 and TRBJ1-1; possible D gene TRBD1, 6 bases. Germline values: CDR1 MNHNY, CDR2 SVGAGI (reference sequence). The CDR3 totals 13 residues. V was cut by 5 bases and J by 4 bases, with 11 bases left in between.

The gene calls are TRBV9 and TRBJ1-2; tentative D call: TRBD1 (5 bases). V lost 0 bases, J lost 6 bases, and 12 bases lay in between. CDR3 length: 14 residues. Germline V gene sequence: CDR1 SGDLS, CDR2 YYNGEE. CDR3 amino acids: CASSVGVTGNGYTF. CDR3 nucleotides: TGTGCCAGCAGCGTAGGAGTAACAGGCAATGGCTACACCTTC.

The genes are TRBV4-2 and TRBJ1-2, with 9 bases that match TRBD1. Losses at the gene ends were 1 base for V and 5 bases for J; bases not matched to a gene: 5. Germline lookup yields CDR1 LGHNA and CDR2 YNFKEQ. The CDR3 runs 15 residues. As DNA, the CDR3 is TGTGCCAGCAGCCAAGGGACAGGGGCTTGGTATGGCTACACCTTC. Translating it yields CASSQGTGAWYGYTF.

The chain is built from TRBV30 and TRBJ1-6; D ambiguous. V was pared by 0 bases and J by 7 bases, with 16 bases between. This CDR3 is built from 16 residues. Germline V gene lookup returns CDR1 GTSNPN and CDR2 SVGIG (reference sequence). CDR3 sequence: CAWSVDLSVLNSPLHF. CDR3 nucleotides: TGTGCCTGGAGTGTCGACTTGTCGGTTCTAAATTCACCCCTCCACTTT. Looking up the rest from reference TRBV30 and TRBJ1-6 gives the full variable domain: SQTIHQWPATLVQPVGSPLSLECTVEGTSNPNLYWYRQAAGRGLQLLFYSVGIGQISSEVPQNLSASRPQDRQFILSSKKLLLSDSGFYLCAWSVDLSVLNSPLHFGNGTRLTVT.

The rearrangement uses TRBV29-1 and TRBJ1-2, with a weak D call TRBD1 (6 bases). V shed 4 bases and J shed 3 bases, with 12 bases lying between them. This CDR3 spans 13 amino acids. CDR1 is SQVTM, CDR2 ANQGSEA, per germline. CDR3: CSVGGGQDYGYTF. The CDR3 DNA sequence: TGCAGCGTTGGCGGGGGGCAGGACTATGGCTACACCTTC.

V gene TRBV28 combines with J gene TRBJ2-1, with a possible D match to TRBD2 (6 bases). Germline V lookup: CDR1 MDHEN, CDR2 SYDVKM. The CDR3 is 13 amino acids. With 6 bases removed from V and 10 bases from J, the gap between germline ends came to 16 bases. The CDR3 spells CASRAPGTQEQFF. As DNA, the CDR3 is TGTGCCAGCAGAGCCCCCGGGACTCAAGAGCAGTTCTTC.

This clone showed up just a few times. The chain carries TRBV30 and TRBJ1-2; D unresolved. Deletions cut 5 bases from V and 10 bases from J, with 17 bases between. The CDR3 contains 12 residues. Germline lookup yields CDR1 GTSNPN and CDR2 SVGIG (reference sequence). Here the CDR3 reads CAWATGQRAYTF. The CDR3 bases are TGTGCCTGGGCAACCGGCCAGAGGGCCTACACCTTC.

This clone was seen a handful of times. The rearrangement links TRBV4-1 to TRBJ1-1; 7 nucleotides line up with TRBD1. Germline V CDR1 and CDR2: MGHRA, YSYEKL. V lost 1 base, J lost 2 bases, and 4 bases stayed unmatched. CDR3 size: 15 residues. CDR3 nucleotide sequence: TGCGCCAGCAGCCAAGGACAGGGACCAAACACTGAAGCTTTCTTT. This sequence encodes CASSQGQGPNTEAFF.

This clone was found a few times. V and J are TRBV28 and TRBJ2-3; unclear D gene. This CDR3 is built from 14 residues. V lost 6 bases, J lost 6 bases, and 16 bases lay in between. Per germline, CDR1 MDHEN and CDR2 SYDVKM. The CDR3 coding sequence is TGTGCCAGCAGACCTACTTCGTCGTGGGATACGCAGTATTTT. Amino acid sequence: CASRPTSSWDTQYF.

The chain has TRBV5-6 and TRBJ2-1; 10 positions agree with TRBD2. The CDR3 totals 16 residues. V gave up 2 bases and J gave up 4 bases; unmatched junction bases: 6. Per the germline V gene, CDR1 is SGHDT and CDR2 is YYEEEE. The DNA for the CDR3 is TGTGCCAGCAGCTTATTGGTAGCGGGGGGTTACAATGAGCAGTTCTTC. Amino acids: CASSLLVAGGYNEQFF.

This CDR3 reads CASSPDRDGSNQPQHF. For the CDR3, the DNA is TGTGCCAGCAGTCCGGACAGGGATGGAAGCAATCAGCCCCAGCATTTT. The chain has TRBV27 and TRBJ1-5; 8 nucleotides align to TRBD1. Per germline, CDR1 MNHEY and CDR2 SMNVEV (reference sequence). J was trimmed by 1 base and V by 5 bases; bases with no gene match: 7. CDR3 size: 16 residues.

This clone has a handful of counts. The chain combines TRBV28 with TRBJ2-1; 10 nucleotides match TRBD2. The trim removed 8 bases at V and 9 bases at J, leaving 13 bases unmatched. The CDR3 covers 15 residues. Per the germline V gene, CDR1 is MDHEN and CDR2 is SYDVKM. The DNA of the CDR3 is TGTGCCAGCTCCCTAGCGGGAGTACGGAGAGGTGAGCAGTTCTTC. It encodes CASSLAGVRRGEQFF.

This clone was recorded only once. This chain links TRBV7-2 with TRBJ2-2; weak D call: TRBD2 (6 bases). The V end was cut by 5 bases, the J end by 2 bases, with 9 bases between. Germline-derived CDR1 and CDR2 are SGHTA and FQGNSA. The CDR3 is 14 residues long. The CDR3 reads CASSRGLNTGELFF. CDR3 sequence (DNA): TGTGCCAGCAGCCGAGGACTAAACACCGGGGAGCTGTTTTTT.

In this sample, this clone turned up once. This sequence joins TRBV30 and TRBJ1-2, with D unresolved. Trimming stripped 5 bases from V and 8 bases from J, with 15 bases between. Germline CDR1 is GTSNPN and CDR2 is SVGIG (reference sequence). The CDR3 length is 12 residues. The CDR3 reads CAWRGLLSGYTF. Here the CDR3 DNA reads TGTGCCTGGCGAGGCCTCCTAAGCGGCTACACCTTC. The full variable domain, in which reference TRBV30 and TRBJ1-2 provide the parts outside the CDR3, is SQTIHQWPATLVQPVGSPLSLECTVEGTSNPNLYWYRQAAGRGLQLLFYSVGIGQISSEVPQNLSASRPQDRQFILSSKKLLLSDSGFYLCAWRGLLSGYTFGSGTRLTVV.

The table lists this clone with a few counts. The chain combines TRBV9 with TRBJ2-4; D might be TRBD1 (6 bases). The V end was cut by 0 bases, the J end by 5 bases, with 15 bases between. The V gene's germline CDR1 is SGDLS and CDR2 YYNGEE. The CDR3 extends over 16 amino acids. The CDR3 reads CASSVVGTGRENIQYF. CDR3 coding DNA: TGTGCCAGCAGCGTAGTAGGAACAGGGCGGGAAAACATTCAGTACTTC.

The chain links TRBV20-1 to TRBJ1-2; no definite D call. This CDR3 comprises 11 residues. Germline-derived CDR1 and CDR2 are DFQATT and SNEGSKA (reference sequence). Deletions cut 5 bases from V and 7 bases from J, with 11 bases between. The CDR3 spells CSALGRVGYTF. As DNA, the CDR3 is TGCAGTGCTTTAGGGCGGGTTGGCTACACCTTC.

This clone turned up a few times. The gene calls are TRBV5-1 and TRBJ2-5; D not resolved. The V gene lost 1 base and the J gene lost 9 bases, with 13 bases spanning the gap. Germline-derived CDR1 and CDR2 are SGHRS and YFSETQ. The CDR3 totals 13 residues. CDR3 DNA: TGCGCCAGCAGCTTGTCCCCTTTGGCGGCCCAGTACTTC. This gives the protein CASSLSPLAAQYF.

The chain links TRBV27 to TRBJ2-4; maybe TRBD1 (6 bases). V was cut by 3 bases and J by 5 bases, with 17 bases left in between. This CDR3 is 16 amino acids long. The germline CDR1 and CDR2 sequences are MNHEY and SMNVEV (reference sequence). Here the CDR3 reads CASSFGYRGQQNIQYF. The CDR3 DNA is TGTGCCAGCAGTTTTGGGTATCGAGGACAGCAAAACATTCAGTACTTC.

V and J are TRBV7-2 and TRBJ2-7, with 9 positions matching TRBD1. Trimming took 5 bases from V and 4 from J; bases not matched to a gene: 9. Germline-derived CDR1 and CDR2 are SGHTA and FQGNSA. The CDR3 runs to 15 residues. The CDR3 DNA follows: TGTGCCAGCAGCCTCCCGGGACAGGGAAAGTACGAGCAGTACTTC. Translation gives CASSLPGQGKYEQYF.